This T cell receptor (beta chain) was found in a study of shared clonotypes between healthy human individuals. Comments on this clone: Its antigen is unknown.

Germline assignment: CDR1 MRHNA and CDR2 SNTAGT. CDR3 length equals 11 residues. V was clipped by 9 bases and J by 7 bases; unmatched bases: 2. The protocol was immunoSEQ multiplex PCR, while the TCRdb copy is restricted to in-frame clones and leaves out a portion. The table includes 1,500,000 or so clones, roughly 98.5% detected once. Study results and caveats: Sharing across a handful of donors was seen in roughly 5% of naive CD4 clonotypes.

The TCR originated in a man between 25 and 39 years old in good health. This chain uses TRBV6-4 with TRBJ1-2; 10 bases match TRBD1. Material: naive CD4+ T cells sorted from blood. Regarding subset: CD45RA+ positively selected. The CDR3 region is CARTGGGGYTF. CDR3 in DNA: TGTGCCAGGACAGGGGGCGGTGGCTACACCTTC.